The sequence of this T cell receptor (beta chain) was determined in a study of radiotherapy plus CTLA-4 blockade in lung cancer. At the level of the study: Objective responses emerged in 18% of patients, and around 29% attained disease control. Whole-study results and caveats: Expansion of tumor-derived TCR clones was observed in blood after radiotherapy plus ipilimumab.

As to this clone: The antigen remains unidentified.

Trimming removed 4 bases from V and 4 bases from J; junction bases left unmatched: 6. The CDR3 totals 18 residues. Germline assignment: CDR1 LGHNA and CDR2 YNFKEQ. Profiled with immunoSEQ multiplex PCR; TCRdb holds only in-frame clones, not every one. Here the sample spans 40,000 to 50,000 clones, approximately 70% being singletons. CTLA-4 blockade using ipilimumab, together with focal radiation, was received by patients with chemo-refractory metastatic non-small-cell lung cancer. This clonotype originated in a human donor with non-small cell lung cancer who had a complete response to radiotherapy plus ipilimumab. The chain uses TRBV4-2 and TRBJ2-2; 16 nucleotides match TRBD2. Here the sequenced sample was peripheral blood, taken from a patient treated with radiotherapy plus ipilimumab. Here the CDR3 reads CASSRGTSGGARTGELFF. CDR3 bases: TGTGCCAGCAGCCGGGGGACTAGCGGGGGGGCCCGCACCGGGGAGCTGTTTTTT.